The T cell receptor beta chain described here comes from a study of blood T cells in healthy people across ages. The study's findings and limits: Nothing was known about donor CMV status, and this possibly confounded expanded clonotype changes.

A second PCR of about 7 to 11 cycles used a sample-barcoded 5' primer and a J-beta primer mix. MiXCR was run by TCRdb on the 5' RACE reads, yielding one entry per CDR3 protein. The sample includes 590,000 or so distinct CDR3 sequences, roughly 30% of them seen just once. As for this clonotype: Its specificity is not known.

Samples each yielded at least 6 micrograms of total RNA. The sample comprised blood. This sequence originates from a woman older than 75 in good health.

The CDR3 bases are TGTGCCAGCGGGGCAGCGAGAGCAGATACGCAGTATTTT. This gives the protein CASGAARADTQYF. The chain uses TRBV12-3 or TRBV12-4 and TRBJ2-3; perhaps TRBD1 as D (5 bases). This CDR3 has 13 amino acids. V lost 8 bases, J lost 4 bases, and 13 bases lay in between.